The 5 T cell receptor beta chains in this list originate from one sample, sequenced in a study of tumor-infiltrating lymphocytes in primary liver carcinoma. Extraction also yielded germline DNA, while blood RNA was obtained from unsorted whole blood. TCR beta cDNA was made from approximately 500 ng total RNA with a constant-region primer. It was through three nested multiplex PCR rounds of slightly modified ARM-PCR that TCR beta libraries arose. TRBV1-TRBV30 forward primers paired with a C-beta reverse primer were used in the first two PCR rounds, which ran around 10 cycles each. TCRdb reprocessed the multiplex PCR reads via MiXCR and lists one record per CDR3 protein. The profile covers nearly 200,000 distinct CDR3 sequences, with about two thirds appearing a single time and approximately 7% taken by the ten largest. Sequencing used peripheral blood. All receptors come from a woman aged 60-75 years with primary liver carcinoma and hepatitis B virus infection.

This clonotype was observed at least ten times. The V and J genes are TRBV29-1 and TRBJ2-7, with D perhaps matching TRBD2 (6 bases). The CDR3 spans 14 residues. Germline V gives CDR1 SQVTM, CDR2 ANQGSEA. The germline V and J ends were trimmed by 6 bases and 4 bases, with 19 bases remaining between them. The CDR3 spells CSVGGGTSGYEQYF. The DNA for the CDR3 is TGCAGCGTAGGAGGCGGGACGAGTGGATACGAGCAGTACTTC.

For this clonotype: A read error is possible here, since a much larger clone lies one base away. The V gene is TRBV6-5, the J gene TRBJ1-5; D ambiguous. The CDR3 is 11 residues long. The germline V gene has CDR1 MNHEY and CDR2 SVGAGI. The DNA of the CDR3 is TGTGCCAGCAGCTGGTTCCAGCACCAGCATTTT. The encoded protein is CASSWFQHQHF.

A note on this clonotype: A much bigger clone sits one base away, suggesting this may be a read error. The V call is TRBV4-1, the J call TRBJ2-7, with D possibly TRBD2 on 6 matching bases. CDR3 size: 13 residues. In germline, CDR1 is MGHRA, CDR2 YSYEKL. CDR3 coding DNA: TGCTCCACTTCGGAGGGGATGCCCTACGAGCAGTACTTC. Translated, it gives CSTSEGMPYEQYF.

To note about this clonotype: This may stem from a read error, because a much larger clone lies one nucleotide away. The chain is built from TRBV13 and TRBJ1-5, with D unresolved. The germline CDR1 and CDR2 sequences are PRHDT and FYEKMQ (reference sequence). The CDR3 has 16 amino acids. The CDR3 sequence is CASSLVSEGSSQPQHF. CDR3 DNA sequence: TGTGCCAGCAGCTTAGTATCAGAGGGAAGCAGTCAGCCCCAGCATTTT. Full variable domain (remainder filled in from reference TRBV13 and TRBJ1-5): AAGVIQSPRHLIKEKRETATLKCYPIPRHDTVYWYQQGPGQDPQFLISFYEKMQSDKGSIPDRFSAQQFSDYHSELNMSSLELGDSALYFCASSLVSEGSSQPQHFGDGTRLSIL.

The rearrangement links TRBV5-1 to TRBJ2-5, with 8 bases aligning to TRBD1. J gave up 2 bases and V 3 bases, and 3 bases lay outside the gene matches. CDR1 is SGHRS, CDR2 YFSETQ, per germline. The CDR3 consists of 14 residues. The CDR3 region is CASSSGQEQETQYF. The CDR3 coding sequence is TGCGCCAGCAGCTCGGGACAGGAGCAAGAGACCCAGTACTTC.